What follows describes a single T cell receptor beta chain. TCRdb's copy holds only in-frame clones and misses some; the assay was immunoSEQ multiplex PCR. This table has about 310,000 clones, 90% appearing once. These data are taken from a study of blood T cell repertoires in COVID-19. With 2 bases removed from V and 1 base from J, the gap between germline ends came to 5 bases. This CDR3 has 14 residues. CDR1 is MDHEN, CDR2 SYDVKM, per germline. The chain employs TRBV28 and TRBJ2-2; D uncertain. Sequencing was performed on PBMCs or T cells enriched from blood (not recorded which). This receptor was taken from a woman aged 18-29 years with acute COVID-19. The CDR3 reads CASSLPMNTGELFF. In DNA form, the CDR3 reads TGTGCCAGCAGTTTACCCATGAACACCGGGGAGCTGTTTTTT.